These 8 T cell receptor beta chains share one sample of origin, sequenced in a study of Graves' ophthalmopathy and Graves' hyperthyroidism. RNA transcripts were the template, and TCR beta CDR3 regions were amplified from them. Second-round multiplex PCR came after first-round RT-PCR with HTBI primers. TCRdb fed the multiplex PCR reads into MiXCR, producing one record per CDR3 protein. Here the sample spans some 370,000 distinct CDR3 sequences, about 18% being singletons. The sequenced material came from peripheral blood. The receptors were gathered from an adult woman with stable Graves' hyperthyroidism.

As concerns this clonotype: A much larger clone differs from this one at a single base, so this may be a read error. The J gene is TRBJ2-7, the V gene TRBV10-3; possible D gene TRBD2, 5 bases. Looked up from germline, CDR1 is ENHRY and CDR2 is SYGVKD. The length of the CDR3 is 12 residues. The CDR3 sequence is CASSTLAYEQCF. The DNA of the CDR3 is TGTGCCTCTTCGACTCTAGCATACGAGCAGTGCTTC.

J is TRBJ2-2 and V is TRBV9; D not resolved. The CDR3 is 12 amino acids. V was cut by 7 bases and J by 3 bases, with 7 bases left in between. The germline V gene has CDR1 SGDLS and CDR2 YYNGEE. The CDR3 spells CASGSYTGELFF. CDR3 nucleotide sequence: TGTGCCAGCGGTAGTTACACCGGGGAGCTGTTTTTT.

Ten or more counts support this clonotype. The chain has TRBV30 and TRBJ2-4, with D possibly being TRBD1 (5 bases). Germline V gene sequence: CDR1 GTSNPN, CDR2 SVGIG (reference sequence). The germline V and J ends were trimmed by 0 bases and 7 bases, with 10 bases remaining between them. This CDR3 is 13 amino acids long. The CDR3 DNA reads TGTGCCTGGAGTGTCCCAGGGTGGAACATTCAGTACTTC. Its protein is CAWSVPGWNIQYF.

This clonotype has ten or more counts. The chain has TRBV6-2 or TRBV6-3 and TRBJ2-6; D uncertain. The CDR3 runs to 13 residues. Germline assignment: CDR1 MNHEY and CDR2 SVGEGT. V gave up 9 bases and J gave up 0 bases, with 6 bases separating them. The CDR3 loop is CASLYSGANVLTF. The CDR3 DNA sequence: TGTGCCAGTCTGTACTCTGGGGCCAACGTCCTGACTTTC.

This clonotype has a count of ten or more. J is TRBJ2-5 and V is TRBV20-1, with TRBD1 as a possible D gene (5 bases). The germline V gene has CDR1 DFQATT and CDR2 SNEGSKA (reference sequence). V was clipped by 3 bases and J by 3 bases, with 8 bases between them. The CDR3 contains 12 residues. In DNA form, the CDR3 reads TGCAGTGCTAGGGACATCGAAGAGACCCAGTACTTC. Residues: CSARDIEETQYF.

There are many counts of this clonotype. The CDR3 carries no conserved terminal phenylalanine or tryptophan, so it likely arises from a read error. The chain combines TRBV6-5 with TRBJ2-7, with a weak D call TRBD1 (5 bases). V was pared by 2 bases and J by 1 base, with 12 bases between. Germline-derived CDR1 and CDR2 are MNHEY and SVGAGI. The CDR3 sequence is 15 residues long. The CDR3 region is CASSYDQGTSYEQYL. DNA of the CDR3: TGTGCCAGCAGTTACGATCAGGGAACATCCTACGAGCAGTACCTC.

The table lists this clonotype with many counts. The V gene is TRBV6-2 or TRBV6-3, the J gene TRBJ1-1, with unresolved D. V was trimmed by 2 bases and J by 8 bases, leaving 12 bases between them. The CDR3 spans 13 residues. CDR1 is MNHEY and CDR2 is SVGEGT in the germline V gene. The CDR3 spells CASSYRRQQEAFF. The CDR3 coding sequence is TGTGCCAGCAGTTACCGGAGGCAGCAAGAAGCTTTCTTT.

This chain links TRBV5-1 with TRBJ2-7; TRBD2 agrees at 7 bases. The CDR3 covers 17 residues. Germline V CDR1 and CDR2: SGHRS, YFSETQ. V lost 7 bases and J lost 5; bases outside the gene matches: 21. The CDR3 DNA is TGCGCCAGCGGATCCCCCAGGGCCGCGGGAGTAGGCGACGAGCAGTACTTC. This sequence encodes CASGSPRAAGVGDEQYF. Drawing the rest from reference TRBV5-1 and TRBJ2-7, the complete variable domain is KAGVTQTPRYLIKTRGQQVTLSCSPISGHRSVSWYQQTPGQGLQFLFEYFSETQRNKGNFPGRFSGRQFSNSRSEMNVSTLELGDSALYLCASGSPRAAGVGDEQYFGPGTRLTVT.